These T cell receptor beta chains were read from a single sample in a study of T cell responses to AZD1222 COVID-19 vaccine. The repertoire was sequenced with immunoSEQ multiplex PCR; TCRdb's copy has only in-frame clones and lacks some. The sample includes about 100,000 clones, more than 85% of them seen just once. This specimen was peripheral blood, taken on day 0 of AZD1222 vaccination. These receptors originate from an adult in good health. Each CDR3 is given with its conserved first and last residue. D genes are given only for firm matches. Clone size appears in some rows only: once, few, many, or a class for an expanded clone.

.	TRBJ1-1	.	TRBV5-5	CASSPLQGLRTEAFF	TGTGCCAGCAGCCCATTACAGGGTTTACGGACTGAAGCTTTCTTT
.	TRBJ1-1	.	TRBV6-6	CASSYPVVGNTEAFF	TGTGCCAGCAGTTACCCGGTGGTCGGCAACACTGAAGCTTTCTTT
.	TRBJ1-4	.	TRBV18	CASSPRESTNEKLFF	TGTGCCAGCTCACCACGGGAATCAACTAATGAAAAACTGTTTTTT
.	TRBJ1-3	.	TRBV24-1	CATSNTNSGNTIYF	TGTGCCACCAGTAACACAAACTCTGGAAACACCATATATTTT
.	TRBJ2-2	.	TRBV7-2	CASKTGNTGELFF	TGTGCCAGCAAAACAGGGAACACCGGGGAGCTGTTTTTT
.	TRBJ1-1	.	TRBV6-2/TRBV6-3	CASSPLWTEAFF	TGTGCCAGCAGCCCCCTTTGGACTGAAGCTTTCTTT
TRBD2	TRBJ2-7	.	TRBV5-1	CASSPGLAGDRVGYEQYF	TGCGCCAGCAGCCCGGGACTAGCGGGAGATCGGGTGGGTTACGAGCAGTACTTC
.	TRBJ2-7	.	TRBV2	CASSADYEQYF	TGTGCCAGCAGTGCCGATTACGAGCAGTACTTC
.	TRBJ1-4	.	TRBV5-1	CASSLEPLANNEKLFF	TGCGCCAGCAGCTTGGAGCCACTTGCAAATAATGAAAAACTGTTTTTT
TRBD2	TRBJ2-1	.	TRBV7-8	CASSSPPPLAGAYNEQFF	TGTGCCAGCAGCTCCCCGCCCCCACTAGCGGGGGCTTACAATGAGCAGTTCTTC
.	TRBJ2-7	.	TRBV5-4	CASSSDYLLEQYF	TGTGCCAGCAGCTCCGACTACTTACTCGAGCAGTACTTC
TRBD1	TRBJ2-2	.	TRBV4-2	CASSLRRRGSNTGELFF	TGTGCCAGCAGCCTAAGACGCAGGGGGTCGAACACCGGGGAGCTGTTTTTT
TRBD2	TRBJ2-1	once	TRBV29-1	CSVYLTVLAGSYNEQFF	TGCAGCGTTTACCTAACCGTACTAGCGGGGTCCTACAATGAGCAGTTCTTC
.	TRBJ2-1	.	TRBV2	CASSESLGGEQFF	TGTGCCAGCAGTGAAAGTCTGGGGGGTGAGCAGTTCTTC
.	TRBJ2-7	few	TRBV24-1	CATSDLGPIKLAYEQYF	TGTGCCACCAGTGATTTGGGACCTATCAAATTGGCCTACGAGCAGTACTTC
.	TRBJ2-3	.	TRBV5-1	CASSFAATDTQYF	TGCGCCAGCAGCTTTGCGGCCACAGATACGCAGTATTTT
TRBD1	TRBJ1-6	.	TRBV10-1	CASSDGQAINSPLHF	TGCGCCAGCAGTGATGGACAGGCGATAAATTCACCCCTCCACTTT
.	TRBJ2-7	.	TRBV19	CASSNSVSVYF	TGTGCCAGTAGTAACAGCGTCTCCGTGTACTTC
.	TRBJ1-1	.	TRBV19	CASSINANTEAFF	TGTGCCAGTAGTATAAATGCTAACACTGAAGCTTTCTTT
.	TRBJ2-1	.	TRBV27	CASSLGMADSYNEQFF	TGTGCCAGCAGTTTAGGGATGGCGGACTCCTACAATGAGCAGTTCTTC
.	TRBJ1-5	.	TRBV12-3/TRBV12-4	CASSLTNQPQHF	TGTGCCAGCAGTCTCACAAATCAGCCCCAGCATTTT
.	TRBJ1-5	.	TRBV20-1	CSASSGAGQPQHF	TGCAGTGCTAGTTCGGGGGCGGGTCAGCCCCAGCATTTT
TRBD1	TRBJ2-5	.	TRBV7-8	CASSIGQGQETQYF	TGTGCCAGCAGCATTGGACAGGGCCAAGAGACCCAGTACTTC
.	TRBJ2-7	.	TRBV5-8	CASSLLPTSSYEQYF	TGTGCCAGCAGCTTGTTACCGACTAGCTCCTACGAGCAGTACTTC
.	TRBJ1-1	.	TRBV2	CASRRDSQRNTEAFF	TGTGCCAGCAGGAGGGATTCACAAAGGAACACTGAAGCTTTCTTT
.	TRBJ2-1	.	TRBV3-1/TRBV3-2	CASSTRRDPYNEQFF	TGTGCCAGCAGCACCCGACGGGACCCCTACAATGAGCAGTTCTTC
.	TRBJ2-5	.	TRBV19	CASRQGETQYF	TGTGCCAGTAGGCAGGGGGAGACCCAGTACTTC
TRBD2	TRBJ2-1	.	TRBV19	CASSKAGLAGEQFF	TGTGCCAGTAGTAAGGCAGGACTAGCGGGTGAGCAGTTCTTC
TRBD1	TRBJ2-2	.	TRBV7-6	CASSLQGAGELFF	TGTGCCAGCAGCCTACAGGGGGCCGGGGAGCTGTTTTTT
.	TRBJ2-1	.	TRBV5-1	CASSWINLDNEQFF	TGCGCCAGCAGCTGGATAAACCTAGACAATGAGCAGTTCTTC
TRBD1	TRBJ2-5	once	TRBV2	CASSLDRGETQYF	TGTGCCAGCAGCTTAGACAGGGGGGAGACCCAGTACTTC
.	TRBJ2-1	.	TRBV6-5	CASSYSRGPNEQFF	TGTGCCAGCAGTTACTCTAGGGGACCAAATGAGCAGTTCTTC
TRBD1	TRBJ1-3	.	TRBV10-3	CAISDRGTAGNTIYF	TGTGCCATCAGTGACAGGGGGACTGCTGGAAACACCATATATTTT
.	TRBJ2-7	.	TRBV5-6	CASSLVGTPSRGQYF	TGTGCCAGCAGCTTGGTTGGGACCCCATCCAGGGGGCAGTACTTC
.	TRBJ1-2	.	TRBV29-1	CSSAEDGYGYTF	TGCAGTTCGGCTGAGGACGGTTATGGCTACACCTTC
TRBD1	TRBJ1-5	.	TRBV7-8	CASSLAFHRGEEGNQPQHF	TGTGCCAGCAGCTTAGCATTTCACAGGGGGGAAGAGGGCAATCAGCCCCAGCATTTT
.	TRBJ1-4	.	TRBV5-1	CASSLDRTNEKLFF	TGCGCCAGCAGCTTGGACAGGACTAATGAAAAACTGTTTTTT
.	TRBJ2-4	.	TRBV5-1	CASSLDSKNIQYF	TGCGCCAGCAGCTTGGATAGTAAAAACATTCAGTACTTC
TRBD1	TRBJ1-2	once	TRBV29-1	CSVDDGQAYGYTF	TGCAGCGTTGATGATGGACAGGCATATGGCTACACCTTC
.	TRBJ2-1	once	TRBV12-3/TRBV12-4	CASSLKNEQFF	TGTGCCAGCAGTTTAAAAAATGAGCAGTTCTTC
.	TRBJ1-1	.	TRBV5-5	CASSLTLEAFF	TGTGCCAGCAGCCTGACCTTAGAAGCTTTCTTT
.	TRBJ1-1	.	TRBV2	CASRPAGGTEAFF	TGTGCCAGCAGACCCGCGGGGGGGACTGAAGCTTTCTTT
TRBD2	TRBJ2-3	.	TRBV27	CASSFWGGRGTDTQYF	TGTGCCAGCAGTTTTTGGGGGGGTAGGGGCACAGATACGCAGTATTTT
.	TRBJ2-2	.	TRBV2	CASSESLADTGELFF	TGTGCCAGCAGTGAAAGTCTAGCAGACACCGGGGAGCTGTTTTTT
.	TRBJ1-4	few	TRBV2	CASSDIPGGTSNEKLFF	TGTGCCAGCAGTGACATCCCAGGCGGGACAAGTAATGAAAAACTGTTTTTT
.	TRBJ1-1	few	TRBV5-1	CASSLGRTEAFF	TGCGCCAGCAGCCTAGGGAGAACTGAAGCTTTCTTT
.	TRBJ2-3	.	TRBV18	CASSPAAGGAADTQYF	TGTGCCAGCTCACCAGCAGCTGGGGGAGCGGCAGATACGCAGTATTTT
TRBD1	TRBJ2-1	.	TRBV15	CATSRDGTGGYNEQFF	TGTGCCACCAGCAGAGATGGGACAGGGGGCTACAATGAGCAGTTCTTC
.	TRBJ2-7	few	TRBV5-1	CASSLDLHEYEQYF	TGCGCCAGCAGCTTGGACCTTCACGAGTACGAGCAGTACTTC
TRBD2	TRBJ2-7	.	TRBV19	CASSSIAGGSGEQYF	TGTGCCAGTAGTTCAATAGCGGGAGGCAGTGGCGAGCAGTACTTC
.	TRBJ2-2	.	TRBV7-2	CASSLGQNTGELFF	TGTGCCAGCAGCTTAGGCCAAAACACCGGGGAGCTGTTTTTT
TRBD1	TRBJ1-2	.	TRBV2	CASSLGQAQRGYTF	TGTGCCAGCAGTTTGGGACAGGCACAAAGGGGCTACACCTTC
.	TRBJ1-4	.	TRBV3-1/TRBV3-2	CASSQWDNIEKLFF	TGTGCCAGCAGCCAATGGGACAACATCGAAAAACTGTTTTTT
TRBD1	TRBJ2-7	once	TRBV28	CASSVDRAPYEQYF	TGTGCCAGCAGTGTCGACAGGGCCCCCTACGAGCAGTACTTC